The 16 T cell receptor beta chains below were found in one sample sequenced in a study of healthy donors' naive CD4 and CD8 T cells. TCR libraries were built from 500 to 550 ng of total RNA by linear amplification. TCRdb used MiXCR to reprocess the reads, holding one entry per CDR3 protein. Of about 200,000 distinct CDR3 sequences listed, about 70% were seen once; the top ten hold 2% to 2.5%. Material: naive CD4+ and CD8+ T cells sorted from blood, pooled from several donors. These receptor sequences come from a pool of human donors in good health; the sample pools cells from several healthy donors.

DNA for the CDR3: TGCGCCAGCAGCCCCACTCAAGAGACCCAGTACTTC. Protein product: CASSPTQETQYF. The J gene is TRBJ2-5, the V gene TRBV5-1; D gene uncertain. V lost 4 bases and J 2 bases, leaving 6 bases between the germline ends. The germline gives CDR1 SGHRS, CDR2 YFSETQ. The CDR3 runs 12 residues. Using reference TRBV5-1 and TRBJ2-5 for the parts outside the CDR3, the full variable domain is KAGVTQTPRYLIKTRGQQVTLSCSPISGHRSVSWYQQTPGQGLQFLFEYFSETQRNKGNFPGRFSGRQFSNSRSEMNVSTLELGDSALYLCASSPTQETQYFGPGTRLLVL.

J is TRBJ1-1 and V is TRBV5-1; D is possibly TRBD1 (6 bases). CDR1 SGHRS and CDR2 YFSETQ come from the germline V gene. V dropped 0 bases and J dropped 7 bases, with 10 bases sitting between them. The CDR3 is 13 amino acids. CDR3 coding DNA: TGCGCCAGCAGCTTGGGTGGGGGCGGTGAAGCTTTCTTT. Translation gives CASSLGGGGEAFF.

This chain connects TRBV6-5 to TRBJ1-6; D remains unclear. Per germline, CDR1 MNHEY and CDR2 SVGAGI. The CDR3 is made up of 16 amino acids. V was clipped by 7 bases and J by 7 bases, with 20 bases between them. The CDR3 nucleotides are TGTGCCAGCACCGAGTGGGCAGGCCGGGGAAATTCACCCCTCCACTTT. It encodes CASTEWAGRGNSPLHF.

The chain carries TRBV4-3 and TRBJ2-7, with D unresolved. This CDR3 is 16 amino acids long. The germline CDR1 and CDR2 sequences are LGHNA and YSLEER. The V end lost 0 bases, the J end lost 0 bases, and 12 bases lay between the germline ends. The CDR3 nucleotides are TGCGCCAGCAGCCAAGATCGTGGCATGCGCTCCTACGAGCAGTACTTC. It translates to CASSQDRGMRSYEQYF.

The V and J genes are TRBV29-1 and TRBJ2-2, with 8 bases lining up with TRBD2. V trimming: 4 bases; J trimming: 6 bases; junction bases outside the gene matches: 1. CDR1 SQVTM and CDR2 ANQGSEA come from the germline V gene. The CDR3 is 12 residues long. CDR3 region: CSVVGRAGELFF. The CDR3 DNA follows: TGCAGCGTTGTCGGGAGGGCCGGGGAGCTGTTTTTT.

This rearrangement joins TRBV29-1 to TRBJ2-7; maybe TRBD1 (6 bases). The CDR3 is made up of 12 amino acids. Germline-derived CDR1 and CDR2 are SQVTM and ANQGSEA. V lost 8 bases, J lost 1 base, and 12 bases lay in between. The CDR3 sequence: CSSKTGSYEQYF. The CDR3 DNA follows: TGCAGCTCTAAGACAGGATCCTACGAGCAGTACTTC.

The rearrangement joins TRBV19 to TRBJ1-5, with D uncertain. Germline V gene data show CDR1 as LNHDA and CDR2 as SQIVND (reference sequence). The CDR3 length is 12 residues. The V gene lost 10 bases and the J gene lost 0 bases, with 7 bases spanning the gap. DNA of the CDR3: TGTGCCATACGCGGTAGCAATCAGCCCCAGCATTTT. It codes for CAIRGSNQPQHF.

J is TRBJ2-7 and V is TRBV27, with D tentatively TRBD1 (5 bases). V was cut by 4 bases and J by 1 base, with 8 bases left in between. The CDR3 sequence is 13 residues long. Germline CDR1 and CDR2: MNHEY and SMNVEV (reference sequence). CDR3: CASSYRQSYEQYF. The DNA for the CDR3 is TGTGCCAGCAGTTACCGACAGTCCTACGAGCAGTACTTC.

The rearrangement joins TRBV6-1 to TRBJ1-6, with a weak D call TRBD1 (5 bases). V shed 8 bases and J shed 5 bases, with 13 bases lying between them. CDR1 is MNHNS and CDR2 is SASEGT in the germline V gene. The CDR3 length is 14 residues. In nucleotides, the CDR3 is TGTGCCAGCCGGACCAGGGAGGATAATTCACCCCTCCACTTT. It translates to CASRTREDNSPLHF.

J is TRBJ1-2 and V is TRBV29-1, with 10 positions matching TRBD1. CDR1 is SQVTM, CDR2 ANQGSEA, per germline. Unmatched junction bases numbered 5, after V lost 7 bases and J lost 3 bases. The CDR3 consists of 13 residues. This chain's CDR3 is CSAGTGVDYGYTF. The CDR3 nucleotides are TGCAGCGCAGGGACAGGGGTTGACTATGGCTACACCTTC.

V and J are TRBV12-3 or TRBV12-4 and TRBJ1-2; D unclear. The CDR3 length is 11 residues. V was trimmed by 7 bases and J by 8 bases, leaving 11 bases between them. The CDR3 spells CASTTKAGYTF. CDR3 DNA sequence: TGTGCCAGCACGACTAAGGCGGGCTACACCTTC.

The chain links TRBV19 to TRBJ2-3, with D uncertain. From germline, CDR1 is LNHDA and CDR2 SQIVND (reference sequence). This CDR3 comprises 13 residues. V lost 3 bases and J 4 bases, leaving 8 bases between the germline ends. In nucleotides, the CDR3 is TGTGCCAGTAGTATGTCTCGGCCAGATACGCAGTATTTT. Translating gives CASSMSRPDTQYF.

The gene calls are TRBV29-1 and TRBJ2-7, with 7 bases aligning to TRBD2. In germline, CDR1 is SQVTM, CDR2 ANQGSEA. Trimming cost V 7 bases and J 3 bases; bases outside gene matches: 12. This CDR3 has 14 amino acids. The CDR3 DNA reads as TGCAGCGGCGCCCTGGGCGGGAGCGTCTACGAGCAGTACTTC. It encodes CSGALGGSVYEQYF.

This clonotype came up a few times. The chain employs TRBV6-2 or TRBV6-3 and TRBJ1-1, with D hard to call. V was trimmed by 3 bases and J by 1 base, leaving 6 bases between them. The CDR3 is 13 residues long. Germline V gives CDR1 MNHEY, CDR2 SVGEGT. The CDR3 bases are TGTGCCAGCAGTTATGGGGAGAACACTGAAGCTTTCTTT. This gives the protein CASSYGENTEAFF.

The chain couples TRBV7-2 to TRBJ1-1, with D uncertain. The CDR3 runs 13 residues. Germline V gene sequence: CDR1 SGHTA, CDR2 FQGNSA. V lost 2 bases to trimming and J lost 4 bases, with 8 bases between them. In DNA form, the CDR3 reads TGTGCCAGCAGCTTATATGTGTCCACTGAAGCTTTCTTT. Its protein product is CASSLYVSTEAFF.

The chain carries TRBV19 and TRBJ2-4; D is unresolved. V dropped 3 bases and J dropped 1 base, with 7 bases sitting between them. The length of the CDR3 is 14 residues. Germline V gene sequence: CDR1 LNHDA, CDR2 SQIVND (reference sequence). CDR3 protein: CASSIEFAKNIQYF. DNA for the CDR3: TGTGCCAGTAGTATCGAGTTTGCCAAAAACATTCAGTACTTC.